Each of the 7 T cell receptor beta chains below was sequenced from the same sample in a study of shared T cell receptors in the human thymus. Sequenced by immunoSEQ multiplex PCR; TCRdb stores in-frame clones only, minus some. The repertoire consists of hundreds of thousands of clones, with approximately 90% occurring once and the leading ten covering 0.0095% to 0.011%. These data were also reused for a study on human thymus T cells.

The sequencing input was thymocytes. Source of these receptors: a boy in the first two years of life with a congenital heart defect.

DNA for the CDR3: TGTGCCAGCAGCCAAGATGTCACTAGCGGGAGCCCCACGGGCAATGAGCAGTTCTTC. Translated: CASSQDVTSGSPTGNEQFF. J is TRBJ2-1 and V is TRBV4-2; 11 bases match TRBD2. CDR1 and CDR2 from the germline V gene are LGHNA and YNFKEQ. Losses at the gene ends were 0 bases for V and 6 bases for J; bases not matched to a gene: 13. The CDR3 consists of 19 residues.

This clone is a singleton in its sample. The chain combines TRBV5-4 with TRBJ2-2; 8 bases map to TRBD2. J was trimmed by 7 bases and V by 0 bases; bases with no gene match: 8. Germline V gene lookup returns CDR1 SGHNT and CDR2 YYREEE (reference sequence). This CDR3 has 16 amino acids. This chain's CDR3 is CASSLGREDLSGELFF. In DNA form, the CDR3 reads TGTGCCAGCAGCTTGGGGCGGGAGGATTTGAGCGGGGAGCTGTTTTTT. The full variable domain, its missing parts supplied by reference TRBV5-4 and TRBJ2-2, is ETGVTQSPTHLIKTRGQQVTLRCSSQSGHNTVSWYQQALGQGPQFIFQYYREEENGRGNFPPRFSGLQFPNYSSELNVNALELDDSALYLCASSLGREDLSGELFFGEGSRLTVL.

The V and J genes are TRBV5-1 and TRBJ2-5; D perhaps matches TRBD1 (6 bases). Germline CDR1 reads SGHRS; CDR2 reads YFSETQ. CDR3 length equals 13 residues. Between the trimmed V and J ends, which lost 4 bases and 1 base, there was a span of 8 bases. CDR3 in amino acids: CASSRDTQETQYF. CDR3 nucleotides: TGCGCCAGCAGCCGGGACACCCAAGAGACCCAGTACTTC.

The chain links TRBV6-1 to TRBJ2-7, with no clear D. With 10 bases removed from V and 3 bases from J, the gap between germline ends came to 16 bases. This CDR3 has 13 residues. Germline CDR1 and CDR2: MNHNS and SASEGT. CDR3 sequence (DNA): TGTGCCATACAAACCCTAGGCATCTACGAGCAGTACTTC. Its protein is CAIQTLGIYEQYF.

The V call is TRBV5-1, the J call TRBJ2-3; no reliable D call. The CDR3 totals 18 residues. V was pared by 0 bases and J by 0 bases, with 17 bases between. Looked up from germline, CDR1 is SGHRS and CDR2 is YFSETQ. The CDR3 sequence is CASSLGSFPESSTDTQYF. The CDR3 DNA follows: TGCGCCAGCAGCTTGGGGTCTTTTCCCGAGTCTAGCACAGATACGCAGTATTTT.

The rearrangement joins TRBV28 to TRBJ2-1, with 9 positions matching TRBD2. The CDR3 is 20 amino acids. CDR1 and CDR2 from the germline V gene are MDHEN and SYDVKM. V trimming: 5 bases; J trimming: 0 bases; junction bases outside the gene matches: 17. CDR3 protein: CASSPPSASGIWSSYNEQFF. CDR3 bases: TGTGCCAGCAGTCCTCCCTCGGCTAGCGGGATTTGGAGCTCCTACAATGAGCAGTTCTTC.

This sequence joins TRBV4-3 and TRBJ2-1; no clear D gene. The length of the CDR3 is 13 residues. Germline V lookup: CDR1 LGHNA, CDR2 YSLEER. The V and J ends lost 3 bases and 8 bases respectively, with 11 bases between them. As DNA, the CDR3 is TGCGCCAGCAGCCACGGTCCCGTCGATGAGCAGTTCTTC. Protein: CASSHGPVDEQFF.